This TCR beta chain was observed in a study of T-cell reconstitution after alpha-beta-depleted transplantation in children. This clonotype was seen a handful of times. Its specificity is not known. The CDR3 covers 12 residues. Between the trimmed V and J ends, which lost 5 bases and 2 bases, there was a span of 7 bases. Germline CDR1 reads MNHEY; CDR2 reads SVGEGT. Using unique molecular identifiers, the investigators prepared the TCRbeta library. One entry per CDR3 protein results from TCRdb running MiXCR on the PCR reads. Among over 200,000 distinct CDR3 sequences listed, approximately 19% were seen once. Study observations and caveats: Several hundred expanded graft clones reportedly gave rise to the alpha-beta T cells present about two months after transplant.

This clonotype was obtained from a male patient aged 2 to 10 who had a stem cell transplant for acute lymphoblastic leukemia, so the T cells may come from the graft donor. This chain connects TRBV6-2 or TRBV6-3 to TRBJ2-7; D unclear. The sequences come from PBMCs, mostly from graft donor cells, collected 360 days after TCRalphabeta/CD19-depleted stem cell transplant. The CDR3 region has the DNA TGTGCCAGCAGTCGGGCCCCCTACGAGCAGTACTTC. Translating it yields CASSRAPYEQYF.